This is a list of T cell receptor beta chains from one sample in a study of cytomegalovirus exposure and HLA in healthy donors. Sequencing was performed with immunoSEQ multiplex PCR; in TCRdb, only in-frame clones are kept and a portion is missing. The repertoire holds under 150,000 clones, with around 78% as singletons. The sequenced sample was PBMCs. These receptors were obtained from a woman aged 50 to 60 in good health and CMV-seronegative. Both conserved end residues are part of each CDR3. The D gene is left open where the match is weak. For some rows the clone size is stated as once, few or many, or as a class when expanded; others skip it.

CDR3aa	CDR3nt	j_gene	v_gene	abundance	d_gene
CATGGTSTYEQYF	TGTGCCACCGGAGGGACTAGTACCTACGAGCAGTACTTC	TRBJ2-7	TRBV25-1	-	TRBD2
CASSQVIGQPQHF	TGCGCCAGCAGCCAAGTGATCGGTCAGCCCCAGCATTTT	TRBJ1-5	TRBV4-3	-	-
CASSKGTGTFDKHYEQYF	TGTGCCAGCAGCAAAGGGACAGGGACCTTCGACAAACACTACGAGCAGTACTTC	TRBJ2-7	TRBV9	-	TRBD1
CASRVSGTYEQYF	TGTGCCAGTCGAGTTAGCGGGACCTACGAGCAGTACTTC	TRBJ2-7	TRBV6-5	-	TRBD2
CASSPGGTDTQYF	TGTGCCAGCAGCCCAGGGGGCACAGATACGCAGTATTTT	TRBJ2-3	TRBV6-4	-	-
CASSGKGLHF	TGTGCCAGCAGCGGGAAAGGACTACATTTT	TRBJ1-4	TRBV21-1	-	-
CASSVVTSGSPGELFF	TGTGCCAGCAGCGTAGTGACTAGCGGGAGTCCCGGGGAGCTGTTTTTT	TRBJ2-2	TRBV9	once	TRBD2
CATSRTLNTEAFF	TGTGCCACCAGCAGAACATTGAACACTGAAGCTTTCTTT	TRBJ1-1	TRBV15	-	-
CASSLDSGGMNTEAFF	TGTGCCAGCAGCTTAGATTCAGGTGGAATGAACACTGAAGCTTTCTTT	TRBJ1-1	TRBV7-2	-	-
CASSERVYRKSSYEQYF	TGCGCCAGCAGTGAGAGGGTGTACAGGAAAAGCTCCTACGAGCAGTACTTC	TRBJ2-7	TRBV10-1	-	-
CASSGTGPSTDTQYF	TGCGCCAGCAGTGGCACAGGTCCTAGCACAGATACGCAGTATTTT	TRBJ2-3	TRBV10-1	once	-
CASSLRTPGQGWNEQFF	TGTGCCAGCAGCTTAAGGACCCCAGGTCAGGGGTGGAATGAGCAGTTCTTC	TRBJ2-1	TRBV7-2	-	-
CASSIRGTGSLRETQYF	TGTGCCAGTAGTATAAGAGGGACAGGGAGTTTACGGGAGACCCAGTACTTC	TRBJ2-5	TRBV19	-	TRBD1
CASYPGTGVGYTF	TGTGCCAGTTATCCCGGGACAGGGGTGGGCTACACCTTC	TRBJ1-2	TRBV19	-	TRBD1
CASSLRRGADTQYF	TGTGCCAGCAGTTTACGGAGAGGAGCAGATACGCAGTATTTT	TRBJ2-3	TRBV28	-	-
CSVGGPGQGATCQETQYF	TGCAGCGTTGGAGGACCGGGACAGGGGGCGACCTGCCAAGAGACCCAGTACTTC	TRBJ2-5	TRBV29-1	-	TRBD1
CASSYTGLADTQYF	TGTGCCAGCAGTTACACAGGGTTGGCAGATACGCAGTATTTT	TRBJ2-3	TRBV27	-	-
CASSLAGGLAGNTIYF	TGTGCCAGCAGCTTGGCCGGGGGACTGGCTGGAAACACCATATATTTT	TRBJ1-3	TRBV5-4	-	-
CASSPDRGAYEKLFF	TGCGCCAGCAGCCCTGACCGCGGGGCTTATGAAAAACTGTTTTTT	TRBJ1-4	TRBV4-3	few	-
CASSPPQDGNYGYTF	TGTGCCAGCAGCCCCCCCCAGGATGGGAACTATGGCTACACCTTC	TRBJ1-2	TRBV5-4	-	-
CASRRDIGEKLFF	TGTGCCAGCAGGAGGGATATTGGGGAAAAACTGTTTTTT	TRBJ1-4	TRBV6-6	-	-
CASSSTRVPGELFF	TGTGCCAGCAGTTCTACTAGAGTCCCCGGGGAGCTGTTTTTT	TRBJ2-2	TRBV28	-	-
CASSLGGANQPQHF	TGTGCCAGCAGCTTAGGTGGGGCCAATCAGCCCCAGCATTTT	TRBJ1-5	TRBV7-9	few	-
CASSLTGIQPQHF	TGTGCCAGCAGCCTCACAGGGATTCAGCCCCAGCATTTT	TRBJ1-5	TRBV27	-	-
CASSAFAADGYTF	TGTGCCAGCAGCGCCTTTGCGGCCGATGGCTACACCTTC	TRBJ1-2	TRBV7-3	-	-
CASSPGLAVSTDTQYF	TGTGCCAGTAGTCCGGGACTAGCGGTGAGCACAGATACGCAGTATTTT	TRBJ2-3	TRBV19	-	TRBD2
CASSPEAAGANVLTF	TGTGCCAGTAGTCCCGAGGCTGCTGGGGCCAACGTCCTGACTTTC	TRBJ2-6	TRBV19	-	-
CASTPAGGGQPQHF	TGTGCCAGCACCCCGGCAGGGGGCGGGCAGCCCCAGCATTTT	TRBJ1-5	TRBV28	-	TRBD1
CASSSPAGVSEKLFF	TGTGCCAGCAGCTCCCCTGCAGGGGTCTCTGAAAAACTGTTTTTT	TRBJ1-4	TRBV5-6	-	-
CASSLVGQGDTEAFF	TGCGCCAGCAGCTTGGTTGGACAGGGGGACACTGAAGCTTTCTTT	TRBJ1-1	TRBV5-1	-	TRBD1